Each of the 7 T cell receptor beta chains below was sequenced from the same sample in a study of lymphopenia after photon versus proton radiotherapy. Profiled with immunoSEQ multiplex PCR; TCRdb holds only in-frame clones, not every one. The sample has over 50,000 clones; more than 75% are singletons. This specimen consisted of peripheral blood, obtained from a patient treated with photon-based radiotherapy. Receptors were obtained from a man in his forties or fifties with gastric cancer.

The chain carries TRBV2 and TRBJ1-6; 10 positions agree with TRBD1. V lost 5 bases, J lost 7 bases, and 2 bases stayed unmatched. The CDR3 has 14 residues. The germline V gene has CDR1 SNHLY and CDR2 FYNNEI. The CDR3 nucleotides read TGTGCCAGCAGTTTGGGACAGGGGAATTCACCCCTCCACTTT. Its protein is CASSLGQGNSPLHF.

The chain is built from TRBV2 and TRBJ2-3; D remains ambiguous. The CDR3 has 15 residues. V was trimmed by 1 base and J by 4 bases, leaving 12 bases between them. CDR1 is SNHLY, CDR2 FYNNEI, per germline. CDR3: CASSEGTSWADTQYF. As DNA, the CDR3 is TGTGCCAGCAGTGAAGGGACCTCTTGGGCAGATACGCAGTATTTT. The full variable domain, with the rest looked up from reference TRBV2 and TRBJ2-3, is EPEVTQTPSHQVTQMGQEVILRCVPISNHLYFYWYRQILGQKVEFLVSFYNNEISEKSEIFDDQFSVERPDGSNFTLKIRSTKLEDSAMYFCASSEGTSWADTQYFGPGTRLTVL.

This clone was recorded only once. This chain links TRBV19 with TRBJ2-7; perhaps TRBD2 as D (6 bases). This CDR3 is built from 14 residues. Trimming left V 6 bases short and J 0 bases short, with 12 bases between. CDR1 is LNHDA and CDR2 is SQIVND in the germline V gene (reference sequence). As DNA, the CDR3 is TGTGCCAGTAGGGTAGCGGAGGTCTCCTACGAGCAGTACTTC. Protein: CASRVAEVSYEQYF.

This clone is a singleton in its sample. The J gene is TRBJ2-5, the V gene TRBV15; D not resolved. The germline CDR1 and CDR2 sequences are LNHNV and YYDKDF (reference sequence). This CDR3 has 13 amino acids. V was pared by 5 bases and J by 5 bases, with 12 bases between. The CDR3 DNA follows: TGTGCCACCAGCCCTTTTGGTCGGGAGACCCAGTACTTC. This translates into CATSPFGRETQYF.

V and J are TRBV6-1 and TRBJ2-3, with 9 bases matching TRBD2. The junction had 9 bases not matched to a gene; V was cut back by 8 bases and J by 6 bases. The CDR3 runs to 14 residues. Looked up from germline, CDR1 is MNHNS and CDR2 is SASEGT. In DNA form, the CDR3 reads TGTGCCAGCGGACTAACGGGACTAGCTGATACGCAGTATTTT. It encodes CASGLTGLADTQYF.

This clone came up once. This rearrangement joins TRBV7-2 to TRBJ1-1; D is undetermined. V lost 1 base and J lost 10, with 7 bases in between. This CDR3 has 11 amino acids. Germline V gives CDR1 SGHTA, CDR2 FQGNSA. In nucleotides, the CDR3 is TGTGCCAGCAGCTTAGGGCCAAGAGCTTTCTTT. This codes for CASSLGPRAFF.

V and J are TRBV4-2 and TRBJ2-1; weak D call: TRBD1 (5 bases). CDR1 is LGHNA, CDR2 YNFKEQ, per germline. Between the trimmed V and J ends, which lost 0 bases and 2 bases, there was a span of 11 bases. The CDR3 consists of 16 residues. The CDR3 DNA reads TGTGCCAGCAGCCAAGAGGGGCTCCCGGCCTACAATGAGCAGTTCTTC. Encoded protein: CASSQEGLPAYNEQFF.